The clone carrying this TCR beta chain has just one count. Enrollees, about 18 to 90 years old, lived in about two dozen US areas. Cohort assignment relied on participant-reported clinical history. These data originate in a study of blood T cell repertoires in COVID-19. Generated by immunoSEQ multiplex PCR, the TCRdb table keeps only in-frame clones and is missing some. Of about 350,000 clones listed, over 75% are singletons. This CDR3 is built from 14 residues. V was pared by 1 base and J by 3 bases, with 9 bases between. CDR1 is SGHVS and CDR2 is FNYEAQ in the germline V gene. This rearrangement joins TRBV7-6 to TRBJ1-1, with D uncertain. The clonotype comes from a woman younger than 45 who had recovered from COVID-19. The sample was PBMCs or T cells enriched from blood (not recorded which). The CDR3 nucleotides are TGTGCCAGCAGCTTAGGGCGGGGATACACTGAAGCTTTCTTT. Protein sequence: CASSLGRGYTEAFF. The full variable domain, rest sourced from reference TRBV7-6 and TRBJ1-1, is GAGVSQSPRYKVTKRGQDVALRCDPISGHVSLYWYRQALGQGPEFLTYFNYEAQQDKSGLPNDRFSAERPEGSISTLTIQRTEQRDSAMYRCASSLGRGYTEAFFGQGTRLTVV.